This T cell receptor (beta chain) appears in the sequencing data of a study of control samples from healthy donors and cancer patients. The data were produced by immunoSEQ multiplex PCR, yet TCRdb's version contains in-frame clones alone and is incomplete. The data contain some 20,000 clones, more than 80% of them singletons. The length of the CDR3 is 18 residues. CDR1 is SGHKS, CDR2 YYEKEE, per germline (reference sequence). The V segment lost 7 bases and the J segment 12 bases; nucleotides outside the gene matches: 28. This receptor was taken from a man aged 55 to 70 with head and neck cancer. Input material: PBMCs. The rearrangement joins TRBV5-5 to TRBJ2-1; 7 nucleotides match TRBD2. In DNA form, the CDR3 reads TGTGCCAGCCTGGCGAGGGGATGGGCTAGCGGACTGGGAGGAGGGCAGTTCTTC. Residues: CASLARGWASGLGGGQFF.